Listed below are T cell receptor beta chains from one sample, sequenced in a study of blood T cell repertoires in COVID-19. Assay: immunoSEQ multiplex PCR; the TCRdb copy retains only in-frame clones and omits some. Of 90,000 to 130,000 clones listed, 65% to 80% are singletons. Material for sequencing was peripheral blood. Receptors were obtained from a woman aged 55-69 years with acute or convalescent COVID-19. The CDR3 runs from the conserved cysteine through the conserved F or W.

v_gene,CDR3aa
TRBV2,CASSEALKGFGGYTF
TRBV4-3,CASSQDLTRAVNTGELFF
TRBV21-1,CASSATGQPRGVPSYEQYF
TRBV10-3,CAISESSGNTEAFF
TRBV23-1,CASSQIWTLEGTQYF
TRBV27,CASSLSRGGTWNTEAFF
TRBV14,CASSPPPGGYEQFF
TRBV7-2,CASSLSRHPYEQYF
TRBV3-1/TRBV3-2,CAAARDRGETQYF
TRBV6-1,CASSEEQQTYGYTF
TRBV3-1/TRBV3-2,CASRTGGGNTEAFF
TRBV6-6,CASIQGLDNGYTF
TRBV6-6,CASRPQTGTNEKLFF
TRBV28,CASRTIGGRSTGELFF
TRBV5-1,CASSTGTYQQFVSGANVLTF
TRBV7-9,CASNGQGYEQYF
TRBV9,CASSAHPGPNAEAFF